This passage covers 21 T cell receptor beta chains from one sample sequenced in a study of cytomegalovirus exposure and HLA in healthy donors. Vbeta (60) and Jbeta (13) primers were used in the PCR. Some clones are missing from TCRdb's copy, which holds only in-frame ones; the method was immunoSEQ multiplex PCR. The data contain 150,000 to 200,000 clones, roughly 83% of them seen just once; the ten biggest clones take up more than 0.35%. The sequenced sample consisted of PBMCs. The receptors were gathered from a boy aged 2 to 10 in good health and CMV-seronegative.

The V gene is TRBV6-1, the J gene TRBJ2-4; D perhaps matches TRBD1 (7 bases). This CDR3 has 16 residues. Germline V gene data show CDR1 as MNHNS and CDR2 as SASEGT. The V end lost 1 base, the J end lost 6 bases, and 16 bases lay between the germline ends. CDR3 bases: TGTGCCAGCAGTGAAGAGGTGGCAGGGGGAGGAAACATTCAGTACTTC. Protein sequence: CASSEEVAGGGNIQYF.

In nucleotides, the CDR3 is TGCGCCAGCAGCTTGGACGGGTTCAGCTCTGGAAACACCATATATTTT. Amino acids: CASSLDGFSSGNTIYF. The chain links TRBV5-1 to TRBJ1-3; D call uncertain. The V gene's germline CDR1 is SGHRS and CDR2 YFSETQ. Trimming cost V 0 bases and J 0 bases, with 10 bases left between them. The length of the CDR3 is 16 residues.

The chain couples TRBV9 to TRBJ2-5; a possible D gene is TRBD2 (5 bases). With 1 base removed from V and 5 bases from J, the gap between germline ends came to 12 bases. The CDR3 consists of 14 residues. The germline gives CDR1 SGDLS, CDR2 YYNGEE. This chain's CDR3 is CASSVNRERETQYF. Here the CDR3 DNA reads TGTGCCAGCAGCGTAAATAGGGAGAGGGAGACCCAGTACTTC.

The sample holds a few counts of this clone. J is TRBJ2-7 and V is TRBV6-5; TRBD1 agrees at 9 bases. V lost 6 bases to trimming and J lost 6 bases; unmatched junction nucleotides: 9. The CDR3 runs 14 residues. Germline values: CDR1 MNHEY, CDR2 SVGAGI. The DNA for the CDR3 is TGTGCCAGCAGCCCCAGGGACAGGGCGTCCGAGCAGTACTTC. It specifies CASSPRDRASEQYF.

The gene calls are TRBV5-1 and TRBJ2-7; 9 bases agree with TRBD2. The CDR3 sequence is 15 residues long. Germline assignment: CDR1 SGHRS and CDR2 YFSETQ. The trim removed 6 bases at V and 5 bases at J, leaving 12 bases unmatched. The CDR3 loop is CASTPWHGTSNEQYF. In nucleotides, the CDR3 is TGCGCCAGCACCCCTTGGCACGGGACTAGCAACGAGCAGTACTTC.

The chain joins TRBV29-1 to TRBJ2-7; D possibly corresponds to TRBD2 (6 bases). V was pared by 3 bases and J by 6 bases, with 15 bases between. CDR1 is SQVTM and CDR2 is ANQGSEA in the germline V gene. The CDR3 is made up of 13 amino acids. The CDR3 DNA sequence: TGCAGCGTTGAGGCTCCGGGAGACCGCGAGCAGTACTTC. It codes for CSVEAPGDREQYF.

V usage is TRBV5-1 and J usage is TRBJ1-5; 9 nucleotides line up with TRBD1. This CDR3 comprises 15 residues. Germline V gene sequence: CDR1 SGHRS, CDR2 YFSETQ. V was clipped by 3 bases and J by 5 bases; unmatched bases: 6. The CDR3 coding sequence is TGCGCCAGCAGCTCCGGGACAGGGTTCGATCAGCCCCAGCATTTT. Translated: CASSSGTGFDQPQHF.

V and J are TRBV11-2 and TRBJ2-7; no clear D. The CDR3 runs to 15 residues. Germline V gene sequence: CDR1 SGHAT, CDR2 FQNNGV. V dropped 1 base and J dropped 2 bases, with 12 bases sitting between them. This chain's CDR3 is CASSLAPRKTYEQYF. The CDR3 region has the DNA TGTGCCAGCAGCTTAGCGCCTAGGAAAACCTACGAGCAGTACTTC. Variable domain in full (rest from reference TRBV11-2 and TRBJ2-7): EAGVAQSPRYKIIEKRQSVAFWCNPISGHATLYWYQQILGQGPKLLIQFQNNGVVDDSQLPKDRFSAERLKGVDSTLKIQPAKLEDSAVYLCASSLAPRKTYEQYFGPGTRLTVT.

J is TRBJ2-7 and V is TRBV27; 9 bases match TRBD1. Germline values: CDR1 MNHEY, CDR2 SMNVEV (reference sequence). V lost 2 bases, J lost 5 bases, and 4 bases stayed unmatched. This CDR3 contains 14 residues. CDR3 DNA sequence: TGTGCCAGCAGTTTACTGACAGGGGGGAACGAGCAGTACTTC. It is translated as CASSLLTGGNEQYF.

This clone showed up just a few times. The chain carries TRBV27 and TRBJ2-7; 9 bases line up with TRBD1. J was trimmed by 3 bases and V by 7 bases; bases with no gene match: 13. CDR3 length: 16 residues. Germline CDR1 reads MNHEY; CDR2 reads SMNVEV (reference sequence). The CDR3 is CASTRIGTGTFYEQYF. CDR3 bases: TGTGCCAGCACTAGAATTGGGACAGGGACGTTCTACGAGCAGTACTTC.

This rearrangement joins TRBV27 to TRBJ2-1, with 11 bases identical to TRBD2. The germline CDR1 and CDR2 sequences are MNHEY and SMNVEV (reference sequence). The trim removed 5 bases at V and 3 bases at J, leaving 3 bases unmatched. The CDR3 totals 15 residues. The CDR3 reads CASSRGTSGYNEQFF. The CDR3 nucleotides are TGTGCCAGCAGTCGGGGGACTAGCGGCTACAATGAGCAGTTCTTC.

The chain couples TRBV19 to TRBJ2-3, with 10 bases aligning to TRBD1. The CDR3 covers 16 residues. Looked up from germline, CDR1 is LNHDA and CDR2 is SQIVND (reference sequence). J lost 3 bases, V lost 6 bases, and 9 bases had no gene match. CDR3 loop: CASRTRQGANTDTQYF. In DNA form, the CDR3 reads TGTGCCAGTAGAACCCGACAGGGGGCGAATACAGATACGCAGTATTTT.

This clone is a singleton in its sample. V usage is TRBV28 and J usage is TRBJ2-3, with a possible D match to TRBD1 (5 bases). Germline CDR1 reads MDHEN; CDR2 reads SYDVKM. Trimming took off 6 bases at V and 10 bases at J, with 14 bases between the two ends. CDR3 length equals 12 residues. The CDR3 nucleotides are TGTGCCAGCAGCCCCGCCCTAGGGGCGCAGTATTTT. Translated, it gives CASSPALGAQYF.

This clone has only one observation. The genes are TRBV11-2 and TRBJ1-1; tentative D call: TRBD1 (5 bases). The CDR3 covers 14 residues. V lost 3 bases and J lost 4, with 12 bases in between. The V gene's germline CDR1 is SGHAT and CDR2 FQNNGV. The CDR3 is CASSFSGRVTEAFF. The CDR3 nucleotides are TGTGCCAGCAGCTTCTCCGGCAGGGTCACTGAAGCTTTCTTT.

This clone was counted between two and nine times. The chain couples TRBV19 to TRBJ1-2, with no clear D. Trimming took 5 bases from V and 8 from J, leaving 12 bases between them. The length of the CDR3 is 12 residues. Germline CDR1 LNHDA, CDR2 SQIVND (reference sequence). This chain's CDR3 is CASSPRSSGYTF. The CDR3 DNA sequence: TGTGCCAGTAGTCCTCGTTCTTCGGGCTACACCTTC. Together with reference TRBV19 and TRBJ1-2, the CDR3 gives the full variable domain: DGGITQSPKYLFRKEGQNVTLSCEQNLNHDAMYWYRQDPGQGLRLIYYSQIVNDFQKGDIAEGYSVSREKKESFPLTVTSAQKNPTAFYLCASSPRSSGYTFGSGTRLTVV.

This sequence joins TRBV19 and TRBJ2-7; possible D gene TRBD1, 5 bases. V lost 3 bases and J lost 5, with 14 bases in between. The CDR3 is made up of 14 amino acids. The germline V gene encodes CDR1 LNHDA and CDR2 SQIVND (reference sequence). The CDR3 DNA reads TGTGCCAGTAGTATCGCCCAGGGTGAACACGAGCAGTACTTC. It translates to CASSIAQGEHEQYF. Full variable domain (outside the CDR3, taken from reference TRBV19 and TRBJ2-7): DGGITQSPKYLFRKEGQNVTLSCEQNLNHDAMYWYRQDPGQGLRLIYYSQIVNDFQKGDIAEGYSVSREKKESFPLTVTSAQKNPTAFYLCASSIAQGEHEQYFGPGTRLTVT.

The rearrangement joins TRBV9 to TRBJ2-3, with 9 bases that match TRBD2. CDR1 SGDLS and CDR2 YYNGEE come from the germline V gene. The CDR3 consists of 14 residues. The J segment lost 1 base and the V segment lost 7 bases, leaving 4 bases of the junction unmatched. In DNA, the CDR3 is TGTGCCAGCGGGACTAGCCTTGGCACAGATACGCAGTATTTT. Its translation is CASGTSLGTDTQYF.

The chain is built from TRBV7-2 and TRBJ2-7, with D uncertain. Germline CDR1 and CDR2: SGHTA and FQGNSA. This CDR3 region has 16 residues. The V end lost 1 base, the J end lost 2 bases, and 15 bases lay between the germline ends. CDR3 amino acids: CASSLVSDPTPYEQYF. In nucleotides, the CDR3 is TGTGCCAGCAGCTTAGTAAGCGACCCAACTCCCTACGAGCAGTACTTC. Based on the CDR3 plus reference TRBV7-2 and TRBJ2-7, the full variable domain is GAGVSQSPSNKVTEKGKDVELRCDPISGHTALYWYRQSLGQGLEFLIYFQGNSAPDKSGLPSDRFSAERTGGSVSTLTIQRTQQEDSAVYLCASSLVSDPTPYEQYFGPGTRLTVT.

The V and J genes are TRBV4-1 and TRBJ2-5; maybe TRBD1 (5 bases). The CDR3 has 12 amino acids. Germline CDR1 is MGHRA and CDR2 is YSYEKL. The germline V and J ends were trimmed by 3 bases and 11 bases, with 13 bases remaining between them. The CDR3 sequence is CASSQDYRQQYF. In DNA, the CDR3 is TGCGCCAGCAGCCAGGATTACAGGCAACAGTACTTC.

The chain employs TRBV10-3 and TRBJ1-1; TRBD1 might be the D (6 bases). The germline V gene encodes CDR1 ENHRY and CDR2 SYGVKD. The CDR3 spans 13 residues. With 3 bases removed from V and 7 bases from J, the gap between germline ends came to 12 bases. CDR3 protein: CAISEIWTDEAFF. The CDR3 nucleotides are TGTGCCATCAGTGAAATTTGGACAGATGAAGCTTTCTTT.

The rearrangement uses TRBV5-1 and TRBJ2-7; 8 bases fit TRBD1. The CDR3 loop spans 15 amino acids. CDR1 and CDR2 (germline): SGHRS, YFSETQ. V was clipped by 2 bases and J by 2 bases; unmatched bases: 6. In DNA, the CDR3 is TGCGCCAGCAGCTTCGTCGACAGGGGAACCTACGAGCAGTACTTC. It yields the protein CASSFVDRGTYEQYF.